This T cell receptor beta chain stems from a study of T cell changes during pregnancy in multiple sclerosis. J was trimmed by 2 bases and V by 0 bases; bases with no gene match: 1. Germline V gives CDR1 SGHRS, CDR2 YFSETQ. This CDR3 contains 16 residues. Only in-frame clones appear in the TCRdb table, and some are missing; sequencing was by immunoSEQ multiplex PCR. The sample consists of around 73,000 clones, approximately 92% of them appearing once. The chain joins TRBV5-1 to TRBJ2-1; 11 bases are a match to TRBD2. Sequencing used peripheral blood, obtained in the third trimester of pregnancy. The receptor was isolated from a female donor in good health, enrolled as a control in a pregnancy study. CDR3 coding DNA: TGCGCCAGCAGCTTGGTTAGCGGGGGGGCCTACAATGAGCAGTTCTTC. Translating it yields CASSLVSGGAYNEQFF.